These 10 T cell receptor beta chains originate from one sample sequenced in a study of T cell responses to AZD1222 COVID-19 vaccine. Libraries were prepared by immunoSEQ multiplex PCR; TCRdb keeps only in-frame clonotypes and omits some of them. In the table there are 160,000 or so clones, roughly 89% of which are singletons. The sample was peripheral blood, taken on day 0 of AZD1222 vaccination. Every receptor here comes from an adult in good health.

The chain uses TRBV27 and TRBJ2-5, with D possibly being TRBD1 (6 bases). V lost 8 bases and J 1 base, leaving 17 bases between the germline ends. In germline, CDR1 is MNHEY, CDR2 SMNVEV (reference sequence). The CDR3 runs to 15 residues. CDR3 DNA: TGTGCCAGCCGGCCCCTGACAGGAATCCAAGAGACCCAGTACTTC. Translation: CASRPLTGIQETQYF.

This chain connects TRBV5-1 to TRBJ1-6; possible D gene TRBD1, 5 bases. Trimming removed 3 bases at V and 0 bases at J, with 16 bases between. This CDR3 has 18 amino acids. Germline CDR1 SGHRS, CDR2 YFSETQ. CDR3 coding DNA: TGCGCCAGCAGCTCCCGAGACGCGGGGGGCTCCTATAATTCACCCCTCCACTTT. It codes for CASSSRDAGGSYNSPLHF.

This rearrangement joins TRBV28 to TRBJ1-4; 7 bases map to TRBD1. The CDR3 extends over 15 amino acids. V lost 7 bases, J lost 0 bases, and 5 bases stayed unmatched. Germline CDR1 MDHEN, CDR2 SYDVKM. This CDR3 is CASNKGGATNEKLFF. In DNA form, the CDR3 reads TGTGCCAGCAACAAAGGGGGCGCAACTAATGAAAAACTGTTTTTT. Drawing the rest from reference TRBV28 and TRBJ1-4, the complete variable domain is DVKVTQSSRYLVKRTGEKVFLECVQDMDHENMFWYRQDPGLGLRLIYFSYDVKMKEKGDIPEGYSVSREKKERFSLILESASTNQTSMYLCASNKGGATNEKLFFGSGTQLSVL.

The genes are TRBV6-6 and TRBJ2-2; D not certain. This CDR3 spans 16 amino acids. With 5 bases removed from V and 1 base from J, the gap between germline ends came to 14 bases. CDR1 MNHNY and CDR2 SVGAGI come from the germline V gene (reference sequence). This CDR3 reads CASSRRHALNTGELFF. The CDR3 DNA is TGTGCCAGCAGTCGACGACATGCCCTGAACACCGGGGAGCTGTTTTTT.

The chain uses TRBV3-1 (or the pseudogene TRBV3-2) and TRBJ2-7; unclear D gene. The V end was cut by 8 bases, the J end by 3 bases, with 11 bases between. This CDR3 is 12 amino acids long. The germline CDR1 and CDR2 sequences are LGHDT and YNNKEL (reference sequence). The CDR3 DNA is TGTGCCAGCTCTAAAGACCACTACGAGCAGTACTTC. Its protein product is CASSKDHYEQYF.

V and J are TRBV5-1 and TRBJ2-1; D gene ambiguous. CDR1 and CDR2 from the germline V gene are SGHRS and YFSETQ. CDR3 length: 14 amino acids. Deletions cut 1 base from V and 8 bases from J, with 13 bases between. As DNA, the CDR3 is TGCGCCAGCAGCTTGAGTACTGGGGTCGATGAGCAGTTCTTC. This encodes CASSLSTGVDEQFF.

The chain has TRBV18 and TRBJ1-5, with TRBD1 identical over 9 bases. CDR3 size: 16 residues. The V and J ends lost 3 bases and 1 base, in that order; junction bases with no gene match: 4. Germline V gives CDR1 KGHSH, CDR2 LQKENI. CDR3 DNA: TGTGCCAGCTCACCGACGACAGGGGGAAGCAATCAGCCCCAGCATTTT. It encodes CASSPTTGGSNQPQHF.

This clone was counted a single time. The CDR3 reads CASSPLWAARNTEAFF. The CDR3 DNA reads as TGTGCCAGCAGCCCCTTGTGGGCTGCTAGGAACACTGAAGCTTTCTTT. The chain carries TRBV7-2 and TRBJ1-1; D uncertain. The V gene's germline CDR1 is SGHTA and CDR2 FQGNSA. V gave up 5 bases and J gave up 1 base, with 17 bases separating them. There are 16 residues in the CDR3.

In nucleotides, the CDR3 is TGTGCCTGGAGTGTACAGAGCGCGGAGTGGGGCGAGCAGTACTTC. This codes for CAWSVQSAEWGEQYF. The chain combines TRBV30 with TRBJ2-7; D call uncertain. CDR3 length equals 15 residues. Trimming cost V 0 bases and J 6 bases, with 18 bases left between them. Germline CDR1 and CDR2: GTSNPN and SVGIG (reference sequence).

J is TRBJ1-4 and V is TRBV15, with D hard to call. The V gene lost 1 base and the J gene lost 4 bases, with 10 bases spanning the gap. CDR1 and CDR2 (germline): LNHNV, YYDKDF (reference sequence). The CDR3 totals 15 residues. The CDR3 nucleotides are TGTGCCACCAGCAGAGGCCGGGAGGGTAATGAAAAACTGTTTTTT. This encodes CATSRGREGNEKLFF.